Below, one TCR beta chain is given with its context. Its target is not known. In addition to blood RNA drawn from unsorted whole blood, germline DNA was extracted. The data stem from a study of tumor-infiltrating lymphocytes in primary liver carcinoma. Across the study: The patients, men and women alike, were aged 30 to 69 years. These were node-negative, non-metastatic T1-T3 tumors of roughly 4.2 to 10 cm. Findings and caveats of the study: Pairs of tumor regions overlapped more than tumor-adjacent and tumor-blood pairs did. CD4+ and CD8+ repertoires could not be compared in these unsorted bulk samples.

With a constant-region primer, TCR beta cDNA was made from 450 to 500 ng of total RNA. Libraries covering TCR beta were generated through three nested multiplex PCR rounds (using a slightly modified ARM-PCR). Using its own MiXCR run on the multiplex PCR reads, TCRdb lists one record per CDR3 protein. The table has approximately 330,000 distinct CDR3 sequences, less than 75% seen once. The sequenced sample consisted of peripheral blood. The clonotype comes from a man aged 35-49 years with primary liver carcinoma and hepatitis B virus infection.

The CDR3, as DNA: TGTGCTGGCAGCTCAAAACAGTTTCTTGGGAACACCGGGGAGCTGTTTTTT. Protein product: CAGSSKQFLGNTGELFF. This chain uses TRBV11-2 with TRBJ2-2; D uncertain. Germline V CDR1 and CDR2: SGHAT, FQNNGV. The CDR3 runs to 17 residues.